This TCR beta chain was sequenced during a study of OX40 agonist ivuxolimab in advanced cancers. About the investigation overall: Ivuxolimab, which targeted the costimulatory receptor OX40 (CD134), was an agonistic, fully human IgG2 monoclonal antibody. Of the approximately 50 dose-escalation patients, hepatocellular carcinoma was present in approximately 20, melanoma in some 15, renal cell carcinoma in 9 and head and neck cancer in 9. Partial responses occurred in three dose-escalation patients: two with cutaneous melanoma and one with hepatocellular carcinoma. The paper reports the monotherapy dose-escalation portion (N of about 47 patients) of the phase I ivuxolimab trial. Peripheral TCRbeta sequencing was intended to test whether TCR sequence diversity was altered and clonal T-cell expansion was caused by ivuxolimab. The dose-escalation cohort was 82.7% male with a mean age of about 60 years, ranging from roughly 20 to 80. Prior anti-PD-1, anti-PD-L1 or anti-CTLA-4 therapy was permitted, and checkpoint inhibitors had been received by roughly 42% of dose-escalation patients. Intravenous ivuxolimab was administered to patients every 2 weeks at six dose levels: 0.01, 0.1, 0.3, 1.5, 3 and 10 mg/kg.

Patients with a history of autoimmune disease or receiving systemic immunosuppression were excluded from the trial. Peripheral blood for TCR sequencing was drawn from every dose cohort at baseline, at cycle 4 day 1 and at cycle 7 day 1. The samples were taken from a phase I, first-in-human, multicenter, open-label dose-escalation trial of ivuxolimab. The trial enrolled adults with locally advanced or metastatic head and neck squamous cell, hepatocellular, melanoma or renal cell carcinoma. Before TCR sequencing, CD4+ and CD8+ T cells were separately sorted from peripheral blood. From the germline V gene, CDR1 is MNHEY and CDR2 is SVGAGI. Including the terminal cysteine and phenylalanine, the CDR3 comprises 14 residues. Just CDR3 DNA is preserved here, 42 bases in frame from base 1. Deletion took 2 bases off V and 3 bases off J, with a span of 10 bases between the germline ends. Genomic DNA was isolated from the sorted cells so that the TCRbeta CDR3 region could be sequenced. TCRbeta CDR3 regions were sequenced using the immunoSEQ Assay. In TCRdb, the immuneACCESS table is reduced to in-frame sequences with V and J assigned. These tables do not hold every clone; where another copy was compared, an unresolved V gene accounts for under half, and the others remain unexplained. This sample comprises about 40,000 clones, more than 75% of them detected only once. The ten most abundant clones make up roughly a sixth of the sample.

General conclusions and limits of the study: After ivuxolimab, more expanded clones were found on average in CD8+ T cells than in CD4+ T cells. Partial responders in the 0.1-3.0 mg/kg groups had among the lowest normalized peripheral clonal expansion, especially among CD8+ T cells. The antigen specificity of the peripheral T cells that underwent clonal expansion was not determined. At doses of 0.1 to 3.0 mg/kg, clonal expansion of both CD4+ and CD8+ blood T cells was observed from baseline to week 6. Low levels of normalized T-cell clonal expansion were also seen in some patients who did not respond.

With regard to this clone: Its antigen target is currently unknown. No per-base quality is available; no much larger clone lies one base away.

The source of this sequence is an adult with an advanced solid tumor such as melanoma, head and neck, liver or kidney cancer. This sample comprised CD4+ or CD8+ T cells sorted from blood, obtained in a trial of the OX40 agonist ivuxolimab. The chain joins TRBV6-5 to TRBJ1-2; no D gene can be assigned with confidence. The CDR3 reads as follows: CASSYVEEDYGYTF. The DNA sequence reads TGTGCCAGCAGTTACGTTGAGGAAGACTATGGCTACACCTTC.